This TCR beta chain was documented in a study of T cell responses to AZD1222 COVID-19 vaccine. The V gene's germline CDR1 is MNHEY and CDR2 SVGEGT. The CDR3 has 14 amino acids. V was clipped by 0 bases and J by 8 bases; unmatched bases: 6. On this clone itself: The antigen remains unidentified.

Repertoires were generated with immunoSEQ multiplex PCR, while TCRdb's copy carries only in-frame clones and drops some. This sample yields about 150,000 clones, of which roughly 85% are seen a single time; approximately 8% belongs to the top ten. Study-wide findings and caveats: The breadth and depth of Spike-specific TCRs increased once two AZD1222 doses had been given. Clonal diversity was possibly underestimated; the donors were predominantly white British and more often female. The span of vaccine-associated CD4 TCRs extended across spike, with dominance at 160-218 and 743-854.

The sample in question was peripheral blood, obtained 28 days after the second dose of the MenACWY control vaccine. The TCR sequence derives from an adult who received the MenACWY meningococcal vaccine as a control. The rearrangement uses TRBV6-2 or TRBV6-3 and TRBJ2-7; TRBD2 agrees at 8 bases. CDR3 bases: TGTGCCAGCAGTTACTCCAGCGGGAGTGGAAAGCAGTACTTC. Translated, it gives CASSYSSGSGKQYF.